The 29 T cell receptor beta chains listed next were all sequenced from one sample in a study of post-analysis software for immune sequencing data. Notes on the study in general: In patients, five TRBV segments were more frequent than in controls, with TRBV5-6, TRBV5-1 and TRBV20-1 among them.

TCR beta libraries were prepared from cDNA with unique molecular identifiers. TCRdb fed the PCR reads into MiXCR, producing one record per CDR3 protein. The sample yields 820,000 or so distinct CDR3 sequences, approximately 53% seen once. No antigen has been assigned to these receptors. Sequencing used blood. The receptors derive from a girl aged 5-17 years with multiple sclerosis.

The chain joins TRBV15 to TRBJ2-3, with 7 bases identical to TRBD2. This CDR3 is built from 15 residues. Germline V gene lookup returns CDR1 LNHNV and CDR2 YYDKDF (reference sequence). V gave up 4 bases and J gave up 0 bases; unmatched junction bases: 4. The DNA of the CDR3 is TGTGCCACCAGCATAAGGGACTACAGCACAGATACGCAGTATTTT. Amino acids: CATSIRDYSTDTQYF.

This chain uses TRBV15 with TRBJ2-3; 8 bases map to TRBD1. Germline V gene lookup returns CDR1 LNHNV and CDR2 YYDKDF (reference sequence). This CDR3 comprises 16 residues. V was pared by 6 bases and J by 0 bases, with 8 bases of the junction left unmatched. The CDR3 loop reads CATRATGGPSTDTQYF. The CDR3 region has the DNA TGTGCCACCAGAGCTACAGGGGGACCTAGCACAGATACGCAGTATTTT. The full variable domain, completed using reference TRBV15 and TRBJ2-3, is DAMVIQNPRYQVTQFGKPVTLSCSQTLNHNVMYWYQQKSSQAPKLLFHYYDKDFNNEADTPDNFQSRRPNTSFCFLDIRSPGLGDTAMYLCATRATGGPSTDTQYFGPGTRLTVL.

The chain's CDR3 is CASSYQGILDTEAFF. The DNA for the CDR3 is TGTGCCAGCAGTTATCAGGGGATCCTGGACACTGAAGCTTTCTTT. The J gene is TRBJ1-1, the V gene TRBV27, with D tentatively TRBD1 (6 bases). Looked up from germline, CDR1 is MNHEY and CDR2 is SMNVEV (reference sequence). The CDR3 length is 15 residues. V was cut by 4 bases and J by 3 bases, with 15 bases left in between.

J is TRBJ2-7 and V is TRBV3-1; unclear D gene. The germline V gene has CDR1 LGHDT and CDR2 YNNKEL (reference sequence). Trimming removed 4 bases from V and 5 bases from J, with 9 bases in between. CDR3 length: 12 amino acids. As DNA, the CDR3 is TGTGCCAGCAGCCCGGCGTTAGACGAGCAGTACTTC. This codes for CASSPALDEQYF.

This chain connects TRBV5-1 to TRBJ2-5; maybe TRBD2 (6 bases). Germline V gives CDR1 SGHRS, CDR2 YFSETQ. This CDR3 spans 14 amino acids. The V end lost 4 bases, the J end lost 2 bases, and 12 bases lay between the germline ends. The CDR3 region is CASSPGTLQETQYF. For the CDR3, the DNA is TGCGCCAGCAGCCCGGGGACTTTACAAGAGACCCAGTACTTC.

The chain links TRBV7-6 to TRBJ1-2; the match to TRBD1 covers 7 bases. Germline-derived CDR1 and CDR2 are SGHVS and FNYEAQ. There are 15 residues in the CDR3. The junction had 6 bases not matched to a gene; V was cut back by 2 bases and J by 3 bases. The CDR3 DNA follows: TGTGCCAGCAGCTTACAGCCCGGACAGGACTATGGCTACACCTTC. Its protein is CASSLQPGQDYGYTF.

CDR3 DNA sequence: TGCAGCGTTGGTACAGGGGGCGGTCAGCCCCAGCATTTT. It specifies CSVGTGGGQPQHF. The chain recombines TRBV29-1 with TRBJ1-5, with TRBD1 matching 9 bases. CDR1 SQVTM and CDR2 ANQGSEA come from the germline V gene. The CDR3 extends over 13 amino acids. Germline trimming cut 4 bases from V and 6 bases from J; bases unmatched to any gene: 4.

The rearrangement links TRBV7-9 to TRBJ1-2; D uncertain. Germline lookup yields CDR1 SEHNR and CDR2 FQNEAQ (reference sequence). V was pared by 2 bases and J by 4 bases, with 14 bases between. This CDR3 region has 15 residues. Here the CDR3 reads CASSLNSLGPYGYTF. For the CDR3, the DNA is TGTGCCAGCAGCTTAAACAGTCTCGGTCCCTATGGCTACACCTTC.

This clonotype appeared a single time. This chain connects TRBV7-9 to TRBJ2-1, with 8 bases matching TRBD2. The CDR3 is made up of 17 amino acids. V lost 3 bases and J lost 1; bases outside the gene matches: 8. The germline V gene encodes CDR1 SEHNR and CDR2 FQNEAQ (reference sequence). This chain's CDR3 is CASSFGGGMRSYNEQFF. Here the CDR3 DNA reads TGTGCCAGCAGCTTTGGCGGGGGGATGAGATCCTACAATGAGCAGTTCTTC.

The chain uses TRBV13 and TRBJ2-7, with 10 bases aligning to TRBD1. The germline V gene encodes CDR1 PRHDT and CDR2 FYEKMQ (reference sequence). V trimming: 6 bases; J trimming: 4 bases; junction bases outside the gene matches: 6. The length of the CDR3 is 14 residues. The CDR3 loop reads CASRGDRGPYEQYF. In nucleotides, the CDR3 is TGTGCCAGCAGAGGCGACAGGGGGCCATACGAGCAGTACTTC.

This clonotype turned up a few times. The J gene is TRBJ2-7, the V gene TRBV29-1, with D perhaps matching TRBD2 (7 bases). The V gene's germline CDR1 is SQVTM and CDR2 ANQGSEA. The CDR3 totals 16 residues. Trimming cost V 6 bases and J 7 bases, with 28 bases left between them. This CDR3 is CSVEGGVSSGSWEQYF. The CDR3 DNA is TGCAGCGTCGAGGGGGGTGTGAGTAGCGGGTCTTGGGAGCAGTACTTC.

The CDR3 bases are TGTGCCAGCAGTGCCGTCGGACAGGGCGCGTACACAGATACGCAGTATTTT. Translation: CASSAVGQGAYTDTQYF. The chain recombines TRBV6-4 with TRBJ2-3; 8 nucleotides align to TRBD1. This CDR3 has 17 residues. CDR1 MRHNA and CDR2 SNTAGT come from the germline V gene. V was pared by 4 bases and J by 2 bases, with 11 bases of the junction left unmatched.

CDR3 residues: CSVGWDSPLHF. The CDR3 DNA is TGCAGCGTTGGGTGGGATTCACCCCTCCACTTT. V gene TRBV29-1 combines with J gene TRBJ1-6; D unclear. Trimming took 4 bases from V and 8 from J, leaving 6 bases between them. Germline V CDR1 and CDR2: SQVTM, ANQGSEA. The CDR3 spans 11 residues.

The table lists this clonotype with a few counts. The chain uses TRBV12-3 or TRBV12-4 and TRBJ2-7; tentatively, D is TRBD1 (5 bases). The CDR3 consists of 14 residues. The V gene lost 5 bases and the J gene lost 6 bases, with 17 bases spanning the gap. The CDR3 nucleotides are TGTGCCAGCAGTCCCGTGATCCTCAGGGCCGAGCAGTACTTC. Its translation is CASSPVILRAEQYF.

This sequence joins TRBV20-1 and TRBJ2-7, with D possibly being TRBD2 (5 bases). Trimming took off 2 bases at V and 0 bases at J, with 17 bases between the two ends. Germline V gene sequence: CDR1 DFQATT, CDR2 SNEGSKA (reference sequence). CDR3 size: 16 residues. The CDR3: CSARPLSGDSSYEQYF. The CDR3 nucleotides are TGCAGTGCTAGACCCCTCAGCGGAGATAGCTCCTACGAGCAGTACTTC.

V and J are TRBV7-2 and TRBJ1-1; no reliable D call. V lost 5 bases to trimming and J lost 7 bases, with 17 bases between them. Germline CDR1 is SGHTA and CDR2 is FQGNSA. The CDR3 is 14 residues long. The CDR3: CASSVPSGHGEAFF. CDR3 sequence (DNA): TGTGCCAGCAGCGTCCCATCTGGCCACGGTGAAGCTTTCTTT.

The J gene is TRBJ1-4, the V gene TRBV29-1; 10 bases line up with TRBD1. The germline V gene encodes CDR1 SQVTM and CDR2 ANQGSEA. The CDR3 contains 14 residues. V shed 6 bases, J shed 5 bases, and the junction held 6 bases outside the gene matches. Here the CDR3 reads CSVKPGQGNEKLFF. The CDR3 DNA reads TGCAGCGTCAAACCGGGACAGGGGAATGAAAAACTGTTTTTT.

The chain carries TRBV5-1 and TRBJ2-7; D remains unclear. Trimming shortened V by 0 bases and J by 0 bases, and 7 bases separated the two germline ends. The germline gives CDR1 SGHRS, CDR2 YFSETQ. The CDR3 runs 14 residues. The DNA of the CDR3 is TGCGCCAGCAGCTTGGCCTGGGTCTCCTACGAGCAGTACTTC. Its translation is CASSLAWVSYEQYF.

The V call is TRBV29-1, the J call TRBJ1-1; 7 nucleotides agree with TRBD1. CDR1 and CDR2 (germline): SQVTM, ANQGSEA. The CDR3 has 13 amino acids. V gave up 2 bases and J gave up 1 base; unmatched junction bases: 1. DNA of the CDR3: TGCAGCGTTGAAACAGGGGCGAACACTGAAGCTTTCTTT. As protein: CSVETGANTEAFF.

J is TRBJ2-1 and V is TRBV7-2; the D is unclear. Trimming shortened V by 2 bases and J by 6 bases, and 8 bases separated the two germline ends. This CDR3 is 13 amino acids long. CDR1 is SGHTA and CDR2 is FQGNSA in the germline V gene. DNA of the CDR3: TGTGCCAGCAGCTTACGGTCGGGCAATGAGCAGTTCTTC. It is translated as CASSLRSGNEQFF.

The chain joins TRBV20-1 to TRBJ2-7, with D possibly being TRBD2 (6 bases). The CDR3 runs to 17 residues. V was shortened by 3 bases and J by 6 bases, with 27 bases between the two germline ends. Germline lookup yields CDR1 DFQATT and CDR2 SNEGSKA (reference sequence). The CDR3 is CSASPVTTRSRGSEQYF. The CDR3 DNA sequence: TGCAGTGCTAGCCCCGTTACGACTAGGAGTAGGGGCAGCGAGCAGTACTTC.

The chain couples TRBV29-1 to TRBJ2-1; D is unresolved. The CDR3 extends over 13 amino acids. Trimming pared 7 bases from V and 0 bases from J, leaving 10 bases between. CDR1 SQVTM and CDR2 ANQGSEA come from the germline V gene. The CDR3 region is CSAVPNSYNEQFF. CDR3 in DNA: TGCAGCGCCGTCCCTAACTCCTACAATGAGCAGTTCTTC.

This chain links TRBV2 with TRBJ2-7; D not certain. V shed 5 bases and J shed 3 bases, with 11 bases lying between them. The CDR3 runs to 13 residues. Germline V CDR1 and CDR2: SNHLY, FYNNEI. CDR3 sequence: CASSTHTSYEQYF. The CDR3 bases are TGTGCCAGCAGTACCCACACCAGCTACGAGCAGTACTTC.

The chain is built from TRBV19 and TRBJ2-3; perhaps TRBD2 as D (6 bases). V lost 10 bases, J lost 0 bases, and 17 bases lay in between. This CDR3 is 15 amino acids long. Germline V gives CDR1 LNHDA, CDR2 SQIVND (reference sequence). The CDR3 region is CATSPASVSTDTQYF. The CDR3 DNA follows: TGTGCCACCAGCCCGGCTAGCGTCAGCACAGATACGCAGTATTTT. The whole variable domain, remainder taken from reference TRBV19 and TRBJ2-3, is DGGITQSPKYLFRKEGQNVTLSCEQNLNHDAMYWYRQDPGQGLRLIYYSQIVNDFQKGDIAEGYSVSREKKESFPLTVTSAQKNPTAFYLCATSPASVSTDTQYFGPGTRLTVL.

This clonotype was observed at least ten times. CDR3 in DNA: TGCAGCGTTGCAGGTCCCCTTACCAATTACGAGCAGTACTTC. Translation gives CSVAGPLTNYEQYF. The chain employs TRBV29-1 and TRBJ2-7; D remains ambiguous. CDR1 and CDR2 (germline): SQVTM, ANQGSEA. V was clipped by 4 bases and J by 4 bases, with 17 bases between them. This CDR3 is built from 14 residues.

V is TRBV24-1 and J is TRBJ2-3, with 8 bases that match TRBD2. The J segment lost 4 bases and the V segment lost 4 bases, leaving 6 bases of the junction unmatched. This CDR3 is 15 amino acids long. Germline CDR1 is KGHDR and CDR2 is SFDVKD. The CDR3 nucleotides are TGTGCCACCAGTGACCCCGGGACTAGTTCAGATACGCAGTATTTT. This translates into CATSDPGTSSDTQYF.

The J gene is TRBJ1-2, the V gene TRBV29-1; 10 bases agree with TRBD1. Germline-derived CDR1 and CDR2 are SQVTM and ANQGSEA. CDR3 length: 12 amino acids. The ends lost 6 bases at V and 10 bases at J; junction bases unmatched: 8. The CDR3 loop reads CSVAGTGALYTF. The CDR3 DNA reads TGCAGCGTCGCCGGGACAGGGGCCCTCTACACCTTC.

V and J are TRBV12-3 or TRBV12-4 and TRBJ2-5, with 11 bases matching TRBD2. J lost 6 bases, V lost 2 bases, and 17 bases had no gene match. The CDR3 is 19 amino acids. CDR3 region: CASSLSPGVAGGPGKTQYF. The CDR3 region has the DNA TGTGCCAGCAGTTTATCCCCGGGAGTAGCGGGGGGGCCTGGAAAGACCCAGTACTTC.

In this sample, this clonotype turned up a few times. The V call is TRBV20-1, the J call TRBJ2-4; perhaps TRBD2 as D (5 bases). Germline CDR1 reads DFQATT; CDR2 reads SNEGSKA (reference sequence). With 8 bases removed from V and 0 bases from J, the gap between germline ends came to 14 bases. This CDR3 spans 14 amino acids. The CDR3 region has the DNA TGCAGTAGCCGGGGAGATTTAGCCAAAAACATTCAGTACTTC. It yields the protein CSSRGDLAKNIQYF.